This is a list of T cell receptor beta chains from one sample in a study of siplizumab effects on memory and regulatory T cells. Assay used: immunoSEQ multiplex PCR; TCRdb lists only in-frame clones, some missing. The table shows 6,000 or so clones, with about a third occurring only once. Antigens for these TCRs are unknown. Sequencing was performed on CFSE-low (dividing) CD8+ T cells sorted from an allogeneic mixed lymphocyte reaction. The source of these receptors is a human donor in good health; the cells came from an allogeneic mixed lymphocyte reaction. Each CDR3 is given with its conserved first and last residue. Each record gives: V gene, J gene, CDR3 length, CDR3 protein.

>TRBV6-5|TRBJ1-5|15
CASSYGTGVNQPQHF
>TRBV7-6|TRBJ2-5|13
CASSSSIQETQYF
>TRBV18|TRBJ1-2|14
CASSPYRRFRGYTF
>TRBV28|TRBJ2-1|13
CASSLGTGNEQFF
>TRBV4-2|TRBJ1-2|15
CASSQDTGRNYGYTF
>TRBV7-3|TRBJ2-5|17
CASSSMAGQFVVETQYF
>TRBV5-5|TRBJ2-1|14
CASSQGLAPNEQFF
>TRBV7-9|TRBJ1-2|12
CASSLGVNFDTF
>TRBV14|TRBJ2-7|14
CASSPGQGDYEQYF
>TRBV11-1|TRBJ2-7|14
CASSYETGIYEQYF
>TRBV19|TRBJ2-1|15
CASSIVGNLYNEQFF
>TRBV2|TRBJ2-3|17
CASSDLNRGRNTDTQYF
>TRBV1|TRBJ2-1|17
CTSSQEFYGTSYNEQFF
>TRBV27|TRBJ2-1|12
CASSLLAGEQFF
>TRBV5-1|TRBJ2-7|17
CASSLEQTGLAGGEQYF
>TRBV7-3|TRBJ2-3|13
CASSLLGTDTQYF